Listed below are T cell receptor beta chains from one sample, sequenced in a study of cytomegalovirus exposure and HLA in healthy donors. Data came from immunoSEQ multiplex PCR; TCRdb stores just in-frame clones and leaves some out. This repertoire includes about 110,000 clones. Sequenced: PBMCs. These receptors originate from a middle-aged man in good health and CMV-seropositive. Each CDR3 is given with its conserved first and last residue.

CASSILRNTEAFF	TRBV28
CASSMTGNTEAFF	TRBV4-3
CASSGGRDPYNEQFF	TRBV5-1
CASSLLRYQETQYF	TRBV28
CASSNPGGTPAKTEAFF	TRBV19
CASSPGGRDRDTDEQYF	TRBV7-8
CASSLDGSSYNEQFF	TRBV11-3
CASSLSRSQETQYF	TRBV27
CASSQDRVQRQFF	TRBV7-3
CASSPGRGYYNSGANVLTF	TRBV11-3
CASSLRGWGGYTF	TRBV7-6
CASSFIRVGEQYF	TRBV5-8
CASSLDGVGAAFF	TRBV5-1
CASSLGQDSGNTIYF	TRBV28
CASSPRDRVYEKLFF	TRBV5-8
CASSLGRLVTDTQYF	TRBV7-2
CASTSLGGAGQPQHF	TRBV19
CASSVGRVSEAFF	TRBV19
CASSSQGLGPNYGYTF	TRBV28
CASSLVSNMVDTQYF	TRBV7-9
CASSLSGLVKETQYF	TRBV7-3
CASSFEEPFREQFF	TRBV7-2
CASSLNSGSRDEQFF	TRBV28
CASSLRPEAFF	TRBV11-2
CASSQVHGSSYEQYF	TRBV4-1
CASSLDTRKNTEAFF	TRBV5-1
CASSLGLAGGTYEQYF	TRBV27
CASSLALGLGTGELFF	TRBV5-6
CASSPRTSGTDTQYF	TRBV6-5
CSGAGDYTF	TRBV20-1
CASSITGALNGYTF	TRBV27
CASSMAQGGVYGYTF	TRBV19
CATLSGQRYNEQFF	TRBV19
CASSLVGTTGGKNIQYF	TRBV5-1
CASSPNNWYEQYF	TRBV11-2
CASSGQGDYGYTF	TRBV5-1
CASSYGTAIGDEQYF	TRBV5-1
CASSLVRDFSEQYF	TRBV28
CASSTHRGPWDYGYTF	TRBV19
CASRDSMNTEAFF	TRBV10-1
CASSTTGDRVNTEAFF	TRBV28
CASSPRDSVYEQYF	TRBV27
CASSGATNQPQHF	TRBV2
CASSPRSLGLLGNTIYF	TRBV7-9
CASSVQGGAYNEQFF	TRBV6-1
CASSIDGSNQPQHF	TRBV19
CADSLAGAMDTGELFF	TRBV7-9
CASSTGLLQETQYF	TRBV5-1
CASSVGQGYGIQYF	TRBV9
CASSPGTGDQPQHF	TRBV18
CASSVVLGGEQYF	TRBV9
CASSFGGGTGELFF	TRBV27
CSALGRGYYTF	TRBV20-1
CASSLNRVQETQYF	TRBV28
CASGSGTSGRSQETQYF	TRBV11-3